This TCR beta chain was profiled in a study of PD-1 blockade in classical Hodgkin lymphoma (dated by TCRdb to 2018 to 2021). Notes on the research overall: Nivolumab dosing was 3 mg/kg intravenously every 2 weeks, continuing until either disease progression or unacceptable toxicity. A peripheral blood immune signature of response to PD-1 blockade in classical Hodgkin lymphoma was defined using TCR beta sequencing and CyTOF.

Points on this clone: Its antigen remains unidentified. One base away there is no much larger clone; base qualities are not given.

Interpreted using the paper, the time point label stands for: cycle 2 day 1 (C2D1) of nivolumab. Relapse after autologous stem cell transplantation had occurred in all trial patients, and cohorts A, B and C were distinguished by prior brentuximab vedotin exposure. A total of around 60 patients with relapsed/refractory classical Hodgkin lymphoma made up the trial cohort, and each patient's best overall response was complete response, partial response or progressive disease. In the multi-cohort phase II CheckMate 205 trial, trial patients received single-agent nivolumab. An independent review committee assessed best overall response using the 2007 International Working Group response criteria. Trial PBMCs were collected just before the start of nivolumab (C1D1) and during therapy at cycle 2 day 1 and cycle 4 day 1. Peripheral blood was collected in 8 mL Vacutainer Cell Preparation Tubes, from which PBMCs were isolated by centrifugation and then cryopreserved.

The Qiagen DNeasy kit was used to extract genomic DNA from unsorted PBMCs and from the negatively selected CD4+ and CD8+ fractions. Using primers that anneal to V and J segments, immunoSEQ multiplex PCR amplified the TCR beta CDR3 regions. Amplification bias was minimized using a synthetic immune receptor repertoire, and residual bias was removed computationally after sequencing. For the original study's pipeline: Repertoire diversity was quantified as the Shannon entropy index using custom Python scripts. Unsorted, CD4+ and CD8+ repertoires were analyzed separately, except in combined analyses where CD4+ and CD8+ sequences were merged in silico. Clonal expansion was defined as a frequency increase of at least 2-fold after treatment compared with C1D1, and clones undetected at baseline were assigned a pseudocount of 0.5. Singleton clones were defined as clones with 0 or 1 copy at C1D1, and non-singleton clones were defined as clones with 2 or more copies. By matching protein sequences in sorted samples from the same patient, clones expanded in unsorted samples were annotated as CD4+, CD8+ or unknown. Wilcoxon tests were applied to paired samples to test diversity changes from C1D1 to C4D1. Entries here come from immuneACCESS through TCRdb and include only in-frame sequences with V and J called. Some clones fail to appear in such tables; in the studies checked, an unresolved V gene covers under half of the shortfall, and the cause of the remainder is unknown. The V and J calls and clone size are taken from that table; D and trimming were inferred from the DNA. This sample is represented by about 100,000 clones; around 89% of them were singletons. The ten largest clones capture 20% of the sample.

Looking up the germline V gene (reference sequence) yields CDR1 GTSNPN and CDR2 SVGIG. Clipping removes 1 base from V and 6 bases from J, with 3 as the unmatched junction base count. The CDR3 spans 14 residues, from the cysteine through the phenylalanine. Only CDR3 DNA remains: 42 bases, in frame from the first base. The paper's findings and limits, for the study overall: The study was limited to a single clinical trial cohort, and causes of repertoire differences, possibly disease activity or prior therapy, remained undefined. Patients starting nivolumab less than 1 year after ASCT had lower diversity and were excluded from later analyses to avoid confounding by immune reconstitution. Baseline TCR diversity was reported as lower in newly diagnosed patients than in healthy donors, and lower still in relapsed/refractory patients. By C4D1, a significant rise was seen in CD4+ TCR diversity but not in CD8+ TCR diversity (p=0.0027 vs p=0.16), and the rise was most apparent among complete responders (p=0.02). Baseline diversity similar to that of newly diagnosed patients was observed in trial patients achieving complete response, whereas significantly lower diversity was observed in partial responders and progressors.

The source of this sequence is a human donor with classical Hodgkin lymphoma. The receptor chain draws on TRBV30 and TRBJ2-3; 11 of the junction bases match TRBD2. The sample in question was peripheral blood mononuclear cells (PBMCs), obtained before the second cycle of nivolumab. The DNA reads TGTGCCTGGAGTGGGACTAGCGGGCCTGATACGCAGTATTTT. This codes for CAWSGTSGPDTQYF.